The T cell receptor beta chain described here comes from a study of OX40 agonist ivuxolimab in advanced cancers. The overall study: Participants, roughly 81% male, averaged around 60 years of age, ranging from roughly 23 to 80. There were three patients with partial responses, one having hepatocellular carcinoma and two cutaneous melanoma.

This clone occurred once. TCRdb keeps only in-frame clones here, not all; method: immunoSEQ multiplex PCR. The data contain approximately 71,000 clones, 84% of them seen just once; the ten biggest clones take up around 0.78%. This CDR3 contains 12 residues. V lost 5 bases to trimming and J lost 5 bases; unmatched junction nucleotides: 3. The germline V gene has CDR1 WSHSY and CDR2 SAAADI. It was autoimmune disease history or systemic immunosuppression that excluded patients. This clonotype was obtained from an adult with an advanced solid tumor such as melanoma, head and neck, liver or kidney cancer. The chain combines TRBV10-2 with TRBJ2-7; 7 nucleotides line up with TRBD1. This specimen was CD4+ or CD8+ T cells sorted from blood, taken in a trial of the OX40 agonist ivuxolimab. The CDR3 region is CASSQGVHEQYF. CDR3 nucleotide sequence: TGCGCCAGCAGTCAGGGGGTCCACGAGCAGTACTTC.